These 14 T cell receptor beta chains share one sample of origin, sequenced in a study of OX40 agonist ivuxolimab in advanced cancers. The protocol was immunoSEQ multiplex PCR, while the TCRdb copy is restricted to in-frame clones and leaves out a portion. The sample lists roughly 70,000 clones, about 87% occurring once. The input for sequencing was CD4+ or CD8+ T cells sorted from blood, taken in a trial of the OX40 agonist ivuxolimab. The receptors come from an adult with an advanced solid tumor such as melanoma, head and neck, liver or kidney cancer.

The CDR3 sequence: CASIRTSGSYNEQFF. CDR3 bases: TGTGCCAGTATCAGGACTAGCGGGAGTTACAATGAGCAGTTCTTC. The V gene is TRBV19, the J gene TRBJ2-1, with 13 bases matching TRBD2. Germline-derived CDR1 and CDR2 are LNHDA and SQIVND (reference sequence). CDR3 length equals 15 residues. V lost 7 bases to trimming and J lost 4 bases; unmatched junction nucleotides: 4.

This clone has more than one count but fewer than ten. This chain joins TRBV30 and TRBJ1-1; D not resolved. CDR3 length equals 8 residues. Germline lookup yields CDR1 GTSNPN and CDR2 SVGIG (reference sequence). This CDR3 reads CGGREAFF. In DNA form, the CDR3 reads TGTGGGGGAAGAGAAGCTTTCTTT.

The J gene is TRBJ2-7, the V gene TRBV11-2; D not resolved. The V and J ends lost 5 bases and 2 bases respectively, with 16 bases between them. The germline V gene has CDR1 SGHAT and CDR2 FQNNGV. This CDR3 spans 15 amino acids. CDR3 sequence reads: CASSNAPGAPYEQYF. In DNA form, the CDR3 reads TGTGCCAGCAGCAATGCCCCCGGCGCCCCCTACGAGCAGTACTTC.

This clone occurred once. The chain is built from TRBV6-1 and TRBJ2-1; D not certain. V gave up 2 bases and J gave up 7 bases, with 12 bases separating them. This CDR3 is 14 amino acids long. CDR1 is MNHNS, CDR2 SASEGT, per germline. This CDR3 is CASSETGPWNEQFF. For the CDR3, the DNA is TGTGCCAGCAGTGAAACCGGGCCGTGGAATGAGCAGTTCTTC.

V and J are TRBV27 and TRBJ2-1; 9 bases line up with TRBD1. CDR1 MNHEY and CDR2 SMNVEV come from the germline V gene (reference sequence). The V and J ends lost 2 bases and 0 bases, in that order; junction bases with no gene match: 11. CDR3 length: 19 amino acids. The CDR3 region has the DNA TGTGCCAGCAGTTTAGGGGGACAGGGCTCGGGGCGCTCCTACAATGAGCAGTTCTTC. It codes for CASSLGGQGSGRSYNEQFF.

The chain couples TRBV5-1 to TRBJ2-1; tentative D call: TRBD1 (6 bases). This CDR3 region has 15 residues. Germline V CDR1 and CDR2: SGHRS, YFSETQ. Trimming pared 4 bases from V and 0 bases from J, leaving 11 bases between. CDR3 DNA sequence: TGCGCCAGCAGCCCTCAGGGGAGCTCCTACAATGAGCAGTTCTTC. Protein sequence: CASSPQGSSYNEQFF.

The chain recombines TRBV19 with TRBJ2-1, with 14 bases lining up with TRBD2. The CDR3 has 18 residues. Unmatched junction bases numbered 8, after V lost 5 bases and J lost 2 bases. Germline V lookup: CDR1 LNHDA, CDR2 SQIVND (reference sequence). The CDR3 nucleotides are TGTGCCAGTAGTCGGACCGGGACTAGCGGGAGCCCCTACAATGAGCAGTTCTTC. Amino acid sequence: CASSRTGTSGSPYNEQFF.

The V gene is TRBV28, the J gene TRBJ2-1; TRBD2 aligns across 12 bases. CDR1 and CDR2 from the germline V gene are MDHEN and SYDVKM. J lost 8 bases, V lost 6 bases, and 14 bases had no gene match. This CDR3 has 17 amino acids. The CDR3 coding sequence is TGTGCCAGCAGATCTTCCAGACTAGCGGGAGCATTCCATGAGCAGTTCTTC. Protein: CASRSSRLAGAFHEQFF.

The genes are TRBV19 and TRBJ1-2; 7 bases match TRBD1. The trim removed 5 bases at V and 8 bases at J, leaving 8 bases unmatched. CDR1 and CDR2 from the germline V gene are LNHDA and SQIVND (reference sequence). This CDR3 has 13 residues. DNA of the CDR3: TGTGCCAGTAGTCGGGGACAGCCTTTAGGCTACACCTTC. This sequence encodes CASSRGQPLGYTF.

J is TRBJ1-1 and V is TRBV6-1; a possible D gene is TRBD1 (6 bases). Germline CDR1 is MNHNS and CDR2 is SASEGT. This CDR3 spans 13 amino acids. V gave up 3 bases and J gave up 11 bases, with 16 bases separating them. Here the CDR3 DNA reads TGTGCCAGCAGTGAGGGGGCAAACTCCGAGGCTTTCTTT. It translates to CASSEGANSEAFF.

This chain connects TRBV5-5 to TRBJ1-3, with D unclear. Germline CDR1 reads SGHKS; CDR2 reads YYEKEE (reference sequence). CDR3 length equals 13 residues. Trimming took 4 bases from V and 2 from J, leaving 7 bases between them. The CDR3 DNA sequence: TGTGCCAGCAGCCGGACGGCTGGAAACACCATATATTTT. It yields the protein CASSRTAGNTIYF.

This sequence joins TRBV11-1 and TRBJ2-5, with 9 bases lining up with TRBD1. This CDR3 comprises 15 residues. Germline V gene sequence: CDR1 SGHAT, CDR2 FQDESV (reference sequence). The trim removed 5 bases at V and 3 bases at J, leaving 7 bases unmatched. CDR3: CASSPDRGGEETQYF. CDR3 in DNA: TGTGCCAGCAGCCCGGACAGGGGAGGTGAAGAGACCCAGTACTTC.

This chain joins TRBV9 and TRBJ2-1, with 8 bases identical to TRBD2. Trimming took 2 bases from V and 7 from J; bases not matched to a gene: 8. Germline CDR1 SGDLS, CDR2 YYNGEE. The length of the CDR3 is 15 residues. CDR3 loop: CASSVTSGRLNEQFF. The CDR3 DNA is TGTGCCAGCAGCGTTACTAGCGGTCGGTTGAATGAGCAGTTCTTC.

The chain recombines TRBV25-1 with TRBJ2-1; TRBD1 matches 9 bases. Germline CDR1 and CDR2: MGHDK and SYGVNS. V shed 4 bases and J 7 bases; nucleotides not matched to a gene: 8. This CDR3 is built from 15 residues. Here the CDR3 DNA reads TGTGCCAGCAGTGCCTCAGGGACAGGGCGGAATGAGCAGTTCTTC. The encoded protein is CASSASGTGRNEQFF.